These 19 T cell receptor beta chains came from one sample sequenced in a study of T cell responses to AZD1222 COVID-19 vaccine. Generated by immunoSEQ multiplex PCR, the TCRdb table keeps only in-frame clones and is missing some. The table lists 95,000 to 150,000 clones, roughly 91% of them singletons. Sample: peripheral blood, taken 28 days after the second AZD1222 dose. These receptors were collected from an adult who received the AZD1222 COVID-19 vaccine.

The V gene is TRBV5-6, the J gene TRBJ2-2, with 11 bases aligning to TRBD2. V lost 3 bases, J lost 1 base, and 11 bases stayed unmatched. Germline CDR1 is SGHDT and CDR2 is YYEEEE. CDR3 length: 19 amino acids. CDR3: CASSSSGASGGRNTGELFF. The CDR3 nucleotides read TGTGCCAGCAGCTCCTCGGGGGCTAGCGGGGGGAGGAACACCGGGGAGCTGTTTTTT.

The genes are TRBV5-1 and TRBJ1-4; the D gene is possibly TRBD1 (5 bases). V was trimmed by 4 bases and J by 0 bases, leaving 10 bases between them. Per the germline V gene, CDR1 is SGHRS and CDR2 is YFSETQ. The CDR3 runs to 15 residues. CDR3 DNA: TGCGCCAGCAGCACACGGGGGGCAACTAATGAAAAACTGTTTTTT. Encoded protein: CASSTRGATNEKLFF.

The rearrangement uses TRBV7-2 and TRBJ1-2; D is perhaps TRBD1 (5 bases). V was trimmed by 2 bases and J by 8 bases, leaving 15 bases between them. This CDR3 has 14 residues. Germline-derived CDR1 and CDR2 are SGHTA and FQGNSA. This CDR3 is CASSLSGTVNGYTF. CDR3 nucleotides: TGTGCCAGCAGCTTATCCGGGACTGTCAACGGCTACACCTTC.

The chain joins TRBV5-6 to TRBJ2-2; D unresolved. The CDR3 is made up of 15 amino acids. Trimming took off 0 bases at V and 2 bases at J, with 8 bases between the two ends. Germline-derived CDR1 and CDR2 are SGHDT and YYEEEE. CDR3 nucleotides: TGTGCCAGCAGCTTGGTCCGCTACAACACCGGGGAGCTGTTTTTT. Translated: CASSLVRYNTGELFF.

The chain is built from TRBV16 and TRBJ2-1; unclear D gene. The germline gives CDR1 KGHSY, CDR2 FQNENV. CDR3 size: 14 residues. V lost 8 bases, J lost 2 bases, and 13 bases lay in between. CDR3 amino acids: CASASSLAYNEQFF. The CDR3 nucleotides read TGTGCCAGCGCCTCATCCTTAGCCTACAATGAGCAGTTCTTC.

The chain employs TRBV7-9 and TRBJ2-1, with D unclear. Germline V gene sequence: CDR1 SEHNR, CDR2 FQNEAQ (reference sequence). Trimming pared 2 bases from V and 3 bases from J, leaving 11 bases between. This CDR3 spans 15 amino acids. The CDR3 reads CASSLSAGNYNEQFF. DNA for the CDR3: TGTGCCAGCAGCTTAAGTGCAGGTAACTACAATGAGCAGTTCTTC.

This clone is a singleton in its sample. The chain has TRBV21-1 and TRBJ2-1; the D segment call TRBD1 is taken from the table without a DNA check. TRBV21-1 is deemed a pseudogene. This CDR3 region has 13 residues. In DNA, the CDR3 is TGTGCCAGCAGCAAAACATGCCCTGGTGAGCAGTTCTTC. Its protein is CASSKTCPGEQFF.

The CDR3 nucleotides read TGTGCCAGCTCGTTTTTGCAGGGGGCAAACACCGGGGAGCTGTTTTTT. This sequence encodes CASSFLQGANTGELFF. This chain joins TRBV18 and TRBJ2-2; 8 positions agree with TRBD1. The CDR3 length is 16 residues. The germline V gene has CDR1 KGHSH and CDR2 LQKENI. The J segment lost 2 bases and the V segment lost 6 bases, leaving 8 bases of the junction unmatched.

Note on this clone: One end of the junction does not line up with germline, which may come from a read error. The DNA of the CDR3 is TGTGCTAGCAGCTTATGGGATGGGACAATAAACACTGAAGCTTTCTTT. It codes for CASSLWDGTINTEAFF. The chain has TRBV7-7 and TRBJ1-1, with a weak D call TRBD1 (6 bases). CDR3 length equals 16 residues. Per the germline V gene, CDR1 is SSHAT and CDR2 is FNYEAQ (reference sequence).

The J gene is TRBJ2-5, the V gene TRBV27, with 9 bases lining up with TRBD1. With V trimmed by 9 bases and J by 4 bases, 12 bases remained unmatched. From germline, CDR1 is MNHEY and CDR2 SMNVEV (reference sequence). CDR3 length: 15 amino acids. CDR3 sequence reads: CASGAWTGVSETQYF. As DNA, the CDR3 is TGTGCCAGTGGTGCATGGACAGGGGTGTCAGAGACCCAGTACTTC.

This clone showed up just once. This chain connects TRBV29-1 to TRBJ1-2, with TRBD1 as a possible D gene (6 bases). Germline-derived CDR1 and CDR2 are SQVTM and ANQGSEA. The length of the CDR3 is 13 residues. Trimming pared 7 bases from V and 2 bases from J, leaving 14 bases between. The CDR3 DNA follows: TGCAGCGCCATAACAGGGTCCAACTATGGCTACACCTTC. This translates into CSAITGSNYGYTF.

V is TRBV7-9 and J is TRBJ1-1; TRBD1 might be the D (5 bases). The CDR3 consists of 14 residues. V lost 1 base and J 1 base, leaving 7 bases between the germline ends. Germline loops: CDR1 SEHNR, CDR2 FQNEAQ (reference sequence). The CDR3 region has the DNA TGTGCCAGCAGCTTAGGACAGACGAACACTGAAGCTTTCTTT. It encodes CASSLGQTNTEAFF. The full variable domain, with the rest looked up from reference TRBV7-9 and TRBJ1-1, is DTGVSQNPRHKITKRGQNVTFRCDPISEHNRLYWYRQTLGQGPEFLTYFQNEAQLEKSRLLSDRFSAERPKGSFSTLEIQRTEQGDSAMYLCASSLGQTNTEAFFGQGTRLTVV.

The chain uses TRBV10-3 and TRBJ1-4; D may be TRBD1 (5 bases). The CDR3 loop spans 13 amino acids. Deletions cut 6 bases from V and 5 bases from J, with 10 bases between. Germline V gene data show CDR1 as ENHRY and CDR2 as SYGVKD. The CDR3 loop is CAIRSDRNEKLFF. The CDR3 bases are TGTGCCATCAGATCCGACAGAAATGAAAAACTGTTTTTT.

The chain links TRBV7-9 to TRBJ2-1, with TRBD2 identical over 11 bases. Germline CDR1 is SEHNR and CDR2 is FQNEAQ (reference sequence). Trimming cost V 8 bases and J 3 bases; bases outside gene matches: 6. This CDR3 is 15 amino acids long. CDR3 region: CASVAGGPFYNEQFF. The CDR3 DNA is TGTGCCAGCGTAGCGGGAGGGCCGTTCTACAATGAGCAGTTCTTC.

The gene calls are TRBV6-2 or TRBV6-3 and TRBJ1-1; unclear D gene. CDR1 and CDR2 from the germline V gene are MNHEY and SVGEGT. The CDR3 extends over 12 amino acids. Trimming left V 6 bases short and J 4 bases short, with 9 bases between. This CDR3 reads CASSPDVTEAFF. Here the CDR3 DNA reads TGTGCCAGCAGCCCCGACGTCACTGAAGCTTTCTTT.

This chain connects TRBV30 to TRBJ2-5; D gene ambiguous. The CDR3 spans 11 residues. V lost 0 bases to trimming and J lost 6 bases, with 5 bases between them. Germline CDR1 is GTSNPN and CDR2 is SVGIG (reference sequence). Here the CDR3 reads CAWSVSQTQYF. In DNA, the CDR3 is TGTGCCTGGAGTGTAAGTCAGACCCAGTACTTC.

The CDR3 nucleotides read TGCGCCAGCAGCCAAGTCGCAGCGGGGGCCGACACCGGGGAGCTGTTTTTT. The encoded protein is CASSQVAAGADTGELFF. The V gene is TRBV4-3, the J gene TRBJ2-2, with TRBD2 matching over 8 bases. After removal of 1 base from V and 3 bases from J, the junction contained 7 bases not matched to a gene. The germline V gene has CDR1 LGHNA and CDR2 YSLEER. The CDR3 runs 17 residues.

The V call is TRBV7-8, the J call TRBJ2-3; D is uncertain. CDR3 length: 15 residues. V dropped 3 bases and J dropped 3 bases, with 13 bases sitting between them. Germline CDR1 is SGHVS and CDR2 is FQNEAQ. CDR3 sequence (DNA): TGTGCCAGCAGCTTTTTGGAGTCTTTAACAGATACGCAGTATTTT. Translating it yields CASSFLESLTDTQYF.

CDR3 DNA: TGTGCCAGCGGGGGGTCTGGAAACACCATATATTTT. Its translation: CASGGSGNTIYF. The chain employs TRBV9 and TRBJ1-3; perhaps TRBD1 as D (5 bases). Trimming took off 7 bases at V and 1 base at J, with 6 bases between the two ends. CDR3 length: 12 amino acids. CDR1 SGDLS and CDR2 YYNGEE come from the germline V gene.